This T cell receptor (beta chain) was sequenced in a study of PD-1 blockade in classical Hodgkin lymphoma. General study results and limits: The CD4+ diversity rise by C4D1 was clearest in complete responders. Complete responders showed a baseline diversity that resembled the diversity of newly diagnosed patients.

All trial patients relapsed after autologous stem cell transplantation. This CDR3 spans 15 amino acids. The germline V gene encodes CDR1 MNHEY and CDR2 SMNVEV (reference sequence). With 5 bases clipped from V and 4 bases from J, the junction kept 7 bases outside the gene matches. In regard to this clone: What it recognizes is unknown.

Generated by immunoSEQ multiplex PCR, the TCRdb table keeps only in-frame clones and is missing some. The table has 50,000 to 65,000 clones, 70% to 90% seen once; the top ten hold more than 5%. The TCR originated in a human donor with classical Hodgkin lymphoma. The chain is built from TRBV27 and TRBJ2-3, with 9 bases that match TRBD1. Sequenced material: peripheral blood mononuclear cells (PBMCs), taken before the second cycle of nivolumab. The CDR3 coding sequence is TGTGCCAGCAGTCCAATGACAGGGGGGGCAGATACGCAGTATTTT. Translating it yields CASSPMTGGADTQYF.